This T cell receptor beta chain was retrieved from a study of T cells in Graves' hyperthyroidism and ophthalmopathy. Turning to the study itself: The initial diagnosis was the point when peripheral blood was collected, ahead of any treatment. Findings of the study overall: Most clonotypes expanded in the thyroid (above 0.001) were also present in blood.

Amplification yielded TCR beta CDR3 regions, with RNA transcripts as the source. Carried out on the TCR CDR3, a first-round RT-PCR used the HTBI primer set. Each CDR3 protein gets one entry after TCRdb re-called the multiplex PCR reads with MiXCR. The sample records approximately 430,000 distinct CDR3 sequences, about 15% being singletons. Unmatched junction bases numbered 8, after V lost 4 bases and J lost 4 bases. Germline V CDR1 and CDR2: SEHNR, FQNEAQ (reference sequence). CDR3 length: 15 residues. With regard to this clonotype: Its specificity is not known.

The sequencing input was blood. This clonotype originated in a young man with Graves' ophthalmopathy. The chain uses TRBV7-9 and TRBJ2-7; 9 positions match TRBD1. CDR3 nucleotides: TGTGCCAGCAGCTCAGCCGGGACAGGGAGGTACGAGCAGTACTTC. Translated: CASSSAGTGRYEQYF.